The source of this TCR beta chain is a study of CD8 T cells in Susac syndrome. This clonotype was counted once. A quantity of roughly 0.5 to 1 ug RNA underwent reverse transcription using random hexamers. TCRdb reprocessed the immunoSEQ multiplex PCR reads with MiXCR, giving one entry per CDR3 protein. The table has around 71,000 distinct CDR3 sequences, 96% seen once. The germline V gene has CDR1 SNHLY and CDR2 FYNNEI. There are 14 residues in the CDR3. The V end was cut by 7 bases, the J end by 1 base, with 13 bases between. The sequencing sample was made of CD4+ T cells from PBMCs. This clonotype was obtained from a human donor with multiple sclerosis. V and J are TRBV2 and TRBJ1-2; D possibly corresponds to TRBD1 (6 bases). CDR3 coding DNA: TGTGCCAGCATTACAGGGAATAATAACTATGGCTACACCTTC. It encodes CASITGNNNYGYTF. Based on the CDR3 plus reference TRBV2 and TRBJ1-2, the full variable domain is EPEVTQTPSHQVTQMGQEVILRCVPISNHLYFYWYRQILGQKVEFLVSFYNNEISEKSEIFDDQFSVERPDGSNFTLKIRSTKLEDSAMYFCASITGNNNYGYTFGSGTRLTVV.